The 8 T cell receptor beta chains given below trace back to one sample, sequenced in a study of cytomegalovirus exposure and HLA in healthy donors. Use of 60 Vbeta and 13 Jbeta primers characterized the PCR. Sequencing used immunoSEQ multiplex PCR; TCRdb keeps in-frame clones, though not all of them. The sample contains roughly 150,000 clones, roughly three quarters of which appear only once. The material sequenced was PBMCs. Every receptor here comes from a woman in her thirties or forties in good health and CMV-seronegative.

This clone was detected only a few times. This CDR3 is also generated by other DNA sequences in the sample. V gene TRBV28 combines with J gene TRBJ2-7; possible D gene TRBD1, 6 bases. There are 13 residues in the CDR3. Per germline, CDR1 MDHEN and CDR2 SYDVKM. The ends were cut back, 3 bases at V and 3 bases at J, with 9 bases in the middle. In DNA, the CDR3 is TGTGCCAGCAGTTTCCCACAGGGCTACGAGCAGTACTTC. Translated: CASSFPQGYEQYF.

About this clone: One end of the junction varies from germline; a read error may be responsible. V and J are TRBV7-9 and TRBJ2-5; 11 nucleotides agree with TRBD2. The CDR3 has 16 amino acids. Germline loops: CDR1 SEHNR, CDR2 FQNEAQ (reference sequence). The chain's CDR3 is CSSSSRLAGPEETQYF. The DNA of the CDR3 is TGTTCCAGCAGCTCAAGACTAGCGGGACCGGAAGAGACCCAGTACTTC.

The chain recombines TRBV29-1 with TRBJ2-1; 12 nucleotides align to TRBD2. V shed 7 bases and J 1 base; nucleotides not matched to a gene: 5. Germline V gives CDR1 SQVTM, CDR2 ANQGSEA. CDR3 length: 15 amino acids. CDR3 sequence reads: CSARLAGESYNEQFF. The CDR3 nucleotides are TGCAGCGCCAGACTAGCGGGAGAGTCCTACAATGAGCAGTTCTTC.

The chain is built from TRBV4-1 and TRBJ2-7; 8 nucleotides match TRBD1. Germline CDR1 and CDR2: MGHRA and YSYEKL. J gave up 3 bases and V 4 bases, and 8 bases lay outside the gene matches. This CDR3 is built from 15 residues. CDR3 sequence reads: CASSPDREVIYEQYF. DNA for the CDR3: TGCGCCAGCAGCCCGGACAGGGAAGTAATCTACGAGCAGTACTTC.

The chain has TRBV6-5 and TRBJ1-1; D unresolved. The CDR3 totals 14 residues. Germline CDR1 and CDR2: MNHEY and SVGAGI. V lost 2 bases and J lost 0, with 7 bases in between. The CDR3 loop is CASSYGGMNTEAFF. The CDR3 coding sequence is TGTGCCAGCAGTTACGGCGGAATGAACACTGAAGCTTTCTTT.

The gene calls are TRBV29-1 and TRBJ1-1; D uncertain. This CDR3 is 12 amino acids long. Germline CDR1 is SQVTM and CDR2 is ANQGSEA. V lost 4 bases to trimming and J lost 6 bases, with 12 bases between them. CDR3 region: CSVGEGDPEAFF. The DNA for the CDR3 is TGCAGCGTTGGGGAGGGAGACCCTGAAGCTTTCTTT.

The J gene is TRBJ1-5, the V gene TRBV27, with a tentative D call TRBD1 (6 bases). V gave up 5 bases and J gave up 1 base, with 9 bases separating them. This CDR3 contains 14 residues. CDR1 and CDR2 from the germline V gene are MNHEY and SMNVEV (reference sequence). CDR3 in amino acids: CASSTGMSNQPQHF. As DNA, the CDR3 is TGTGCCAGCAGTACAGGGATGAGCAATCAGCCCCAGCATTTT.

The genes are TRBV5-4 and TRBJ2-3; 12 bases align to TRBD2. The junction had 5 bases not matched to a gene; V was cut back by 3 bases and J by 0 bases. In germline, CDR1 is SGHNT, CDR2 YYREEE (reference sequence). CDR3 length equals 17 residues. The CDR3 region is CASSSSGGARSTDTQYF. CDR3 coding DNA: TGTGCCAGCAGCTCTAGCGGGGGGGCTAGGAGCACAGATACGCAGTATTTT.